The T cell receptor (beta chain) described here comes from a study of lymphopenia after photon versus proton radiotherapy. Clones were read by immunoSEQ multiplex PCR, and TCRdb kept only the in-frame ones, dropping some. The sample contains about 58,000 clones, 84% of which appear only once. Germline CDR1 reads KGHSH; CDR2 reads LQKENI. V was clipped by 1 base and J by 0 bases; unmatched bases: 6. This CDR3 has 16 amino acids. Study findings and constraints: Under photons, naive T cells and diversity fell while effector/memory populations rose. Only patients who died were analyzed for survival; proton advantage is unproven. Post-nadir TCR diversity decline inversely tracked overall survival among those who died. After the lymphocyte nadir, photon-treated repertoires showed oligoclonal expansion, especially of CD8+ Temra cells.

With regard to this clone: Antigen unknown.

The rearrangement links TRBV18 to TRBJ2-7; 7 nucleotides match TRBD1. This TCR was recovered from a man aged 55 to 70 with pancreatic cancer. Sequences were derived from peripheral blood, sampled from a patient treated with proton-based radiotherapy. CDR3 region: CASSPLGRGFSYEQYF. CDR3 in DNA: TGTGCCAGCTCACCACTCGGCAGGGGGTTCTCCTACGAGCAGTACTTC.